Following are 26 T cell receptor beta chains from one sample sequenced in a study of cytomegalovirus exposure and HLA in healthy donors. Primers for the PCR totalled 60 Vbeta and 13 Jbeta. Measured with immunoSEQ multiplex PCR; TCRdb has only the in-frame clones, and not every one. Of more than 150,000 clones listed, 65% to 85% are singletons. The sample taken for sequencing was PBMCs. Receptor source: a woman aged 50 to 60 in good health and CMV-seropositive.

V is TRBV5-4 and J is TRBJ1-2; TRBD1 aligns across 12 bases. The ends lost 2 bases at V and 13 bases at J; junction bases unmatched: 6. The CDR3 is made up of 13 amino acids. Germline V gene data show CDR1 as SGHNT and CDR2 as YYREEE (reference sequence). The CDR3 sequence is CASSLRGQGAFTF. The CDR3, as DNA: TGTGCCAGCAGCTTAAGGGGACAGGGGGCTTTCACCTTC.

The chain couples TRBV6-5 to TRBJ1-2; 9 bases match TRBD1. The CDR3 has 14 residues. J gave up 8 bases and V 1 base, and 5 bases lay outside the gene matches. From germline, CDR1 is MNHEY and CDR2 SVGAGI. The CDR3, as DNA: TGTGCCAGCAGTTACTGGGGACAGGGCGAGGGCTACACCTTC. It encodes CASSYWGQGEGYTF.

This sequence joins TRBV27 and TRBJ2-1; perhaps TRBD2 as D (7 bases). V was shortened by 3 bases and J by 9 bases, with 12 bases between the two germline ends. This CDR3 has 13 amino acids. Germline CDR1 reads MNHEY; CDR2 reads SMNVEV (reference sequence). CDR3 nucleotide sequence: TGTGCCAGCAGTTTGGGGGGGCCAACTGAGCAGTTCTTC. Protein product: CASSLGGPTEQFF.

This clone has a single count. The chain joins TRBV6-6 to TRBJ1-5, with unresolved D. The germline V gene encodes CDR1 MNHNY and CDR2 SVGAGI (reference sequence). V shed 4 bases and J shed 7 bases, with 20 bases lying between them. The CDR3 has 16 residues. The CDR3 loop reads CASSLGSPGSGQPQHF. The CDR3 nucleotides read TGTGCCAGCAGTTTGGGGTCCCCTGGCTCGGGACAGCCCCAGCATTTT.

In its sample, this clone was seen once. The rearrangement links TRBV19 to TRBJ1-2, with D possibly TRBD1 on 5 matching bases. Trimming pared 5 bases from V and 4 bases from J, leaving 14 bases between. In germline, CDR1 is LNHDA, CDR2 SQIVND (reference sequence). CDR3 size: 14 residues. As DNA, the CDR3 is TGTGCCAGTAGTCGACAGACCACGGGCTATGGCTACACCTTC. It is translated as CASSRQTTGYGYTF.

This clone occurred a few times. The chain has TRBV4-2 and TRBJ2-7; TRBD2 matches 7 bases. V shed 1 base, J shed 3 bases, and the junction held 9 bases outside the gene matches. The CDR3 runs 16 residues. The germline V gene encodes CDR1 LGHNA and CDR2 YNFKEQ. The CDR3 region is CASSQVELAQSYEQYF. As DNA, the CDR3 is TGTGCCAGCAGCCAAGTAGAACTAGCGCAAAGCTACGAGCAGTACTTC.

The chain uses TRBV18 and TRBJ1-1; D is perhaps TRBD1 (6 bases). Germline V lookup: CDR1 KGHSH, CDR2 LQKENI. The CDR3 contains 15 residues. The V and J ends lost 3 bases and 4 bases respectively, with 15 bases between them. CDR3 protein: CASSPWRRGGTEAFF. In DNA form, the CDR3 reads TGTGCCAGCTCACCTTGGCGGAGGGGGGGCACTGAAGCTTTCTTT.

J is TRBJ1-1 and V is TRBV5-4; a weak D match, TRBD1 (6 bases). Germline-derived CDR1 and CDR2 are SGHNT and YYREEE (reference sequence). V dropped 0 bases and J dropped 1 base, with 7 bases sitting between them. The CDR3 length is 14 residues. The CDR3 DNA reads TGTGCCAGCAGCTTGGGGGGGCGGAACACTGAAGCTTTCTTT. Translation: CASSLGGRNTEAFF.

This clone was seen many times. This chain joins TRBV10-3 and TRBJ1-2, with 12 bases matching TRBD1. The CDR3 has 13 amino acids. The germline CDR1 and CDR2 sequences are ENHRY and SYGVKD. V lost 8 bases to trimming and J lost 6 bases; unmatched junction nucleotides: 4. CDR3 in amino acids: CAISGTGGDGYTF. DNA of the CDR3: TGTGCCATCTCCGGGACAGGGGGCGATGGCTACACCTTC.

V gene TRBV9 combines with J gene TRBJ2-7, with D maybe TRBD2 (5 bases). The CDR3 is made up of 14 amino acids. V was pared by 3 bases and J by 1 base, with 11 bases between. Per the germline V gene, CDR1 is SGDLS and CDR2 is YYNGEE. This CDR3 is CASSGQDSSYEQYF. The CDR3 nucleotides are TGTGCCAGCAGCGGTCAGGACTCATCCTACGAGCAGTACTTC.

CDR3 sequence: CASSVGGSGQPQHF. For the CDR3, the DNA is TGTGCCAGCAGCGTCGGGGGATCTGGCCAGCCCCAGCATTTT. This chain links TRBV9 with TRBJ1-5, with D tentatively TRBD1 (5 bases). Germline V gene sequence: CDR1 SGDLS, CDR2 YYNGEE. The CDR3 totals 14 residues. Trimming stripped 2 bases from V and 7 bases from J, with 13 bases between.

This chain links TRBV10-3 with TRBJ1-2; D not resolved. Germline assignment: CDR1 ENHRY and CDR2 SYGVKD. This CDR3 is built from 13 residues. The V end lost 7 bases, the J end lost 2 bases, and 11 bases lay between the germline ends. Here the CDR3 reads CAITPSENYGYTF. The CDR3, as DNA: TGTGCCATCACCCCATCAGAAAACTATGGCTACACCTTC.

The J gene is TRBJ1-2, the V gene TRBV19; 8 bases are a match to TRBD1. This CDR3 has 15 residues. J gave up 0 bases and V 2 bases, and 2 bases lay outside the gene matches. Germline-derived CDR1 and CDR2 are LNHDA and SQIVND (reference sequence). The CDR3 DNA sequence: TGTGCCAGTAGTATATCGACAGGGGCTAACTATGGCTACACCTTC. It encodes CASSISTGANYGYTF.

Written as DNA, the CDR3 is TGTGCCACCAGCAGCGGACTAGCGGGAGACGCAGATACGCAGTATTTT. Translating gives CATSSGLAGDADTQYF. The chain combines TRBV15 with TRBJ2-3, with 13 bases lining up with TRBD2. CDR1 is LNHNV and CDR2 is YYDKDF in the germline V gene (reference sequence). The CDR3 is 16 amino acids. The ends lost 3 bases at V and 4 bases at J; junction bases unmatched: 4.

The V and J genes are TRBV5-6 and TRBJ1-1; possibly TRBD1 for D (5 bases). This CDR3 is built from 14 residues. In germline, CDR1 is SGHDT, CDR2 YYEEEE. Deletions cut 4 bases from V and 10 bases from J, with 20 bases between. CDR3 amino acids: CASSLPVGGQVAFF. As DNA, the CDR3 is TGTGCCAGCAGCCTCCCGGTCGGGGGTCAGGTAGCTTTCTTT.

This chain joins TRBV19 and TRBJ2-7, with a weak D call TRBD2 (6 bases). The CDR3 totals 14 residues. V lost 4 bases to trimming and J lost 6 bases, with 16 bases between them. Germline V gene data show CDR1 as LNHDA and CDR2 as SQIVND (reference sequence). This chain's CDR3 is CASSRRETTGEQYF. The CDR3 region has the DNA TGTGCCAGTAGTAGGAGGGAGACGACGGGCGAGCAGTACTTC.

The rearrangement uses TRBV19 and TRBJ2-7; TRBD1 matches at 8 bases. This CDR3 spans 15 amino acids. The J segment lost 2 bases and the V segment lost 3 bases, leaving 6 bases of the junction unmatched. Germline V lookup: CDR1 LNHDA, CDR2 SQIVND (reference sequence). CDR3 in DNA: TGTGCCAGTAGTATCCGACAGGGGACCACCTACGAGCAGTACTTC. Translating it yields CASSIRQGTTYEQYF.

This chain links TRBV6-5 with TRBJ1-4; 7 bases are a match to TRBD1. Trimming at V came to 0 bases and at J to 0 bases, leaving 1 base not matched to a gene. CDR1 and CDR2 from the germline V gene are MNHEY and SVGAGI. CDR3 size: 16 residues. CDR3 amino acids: CASSYSGGTTNEKLFF. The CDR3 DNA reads TGTGCCAGCAGTTACTCAGGGGGCACAACTAATGAAAAACTGTTTTTT.

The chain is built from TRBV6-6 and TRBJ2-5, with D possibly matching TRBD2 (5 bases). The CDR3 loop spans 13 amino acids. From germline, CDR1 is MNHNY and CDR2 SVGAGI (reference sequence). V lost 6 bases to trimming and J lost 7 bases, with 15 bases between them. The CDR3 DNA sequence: TGTGCCAGCAGCCAAGAGGGCAGGTGGACCCAGTACTTC. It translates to CASSQEGRWTQYF.

The CDR3 loop is CASSYSWAQGYTF. For the CDR3, the DNA is TGTGCCAGCAGTTACTCATGGGCACAAGGCTACACCTTC. V is TRBV6-6 and J is TRBJ1-2, with unresolved D. Trimming left V 0 bases short and J 8 bases short, with 10 bases between. The germline CDR1 and CDR2 sequences are MNHNY and SVGAGI (reference sequence). This CDR3 spans 13 amino acids.

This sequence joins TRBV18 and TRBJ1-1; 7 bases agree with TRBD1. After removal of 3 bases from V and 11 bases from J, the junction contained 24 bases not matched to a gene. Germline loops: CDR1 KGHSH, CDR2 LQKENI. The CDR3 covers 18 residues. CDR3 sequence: CASSPGVQGVYNSRAAFF. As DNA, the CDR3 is TGTGCCAGCTCACCGGGAGTCCAGGGGGTGTATAATTCGAGGGCGGCTTTCTTT.

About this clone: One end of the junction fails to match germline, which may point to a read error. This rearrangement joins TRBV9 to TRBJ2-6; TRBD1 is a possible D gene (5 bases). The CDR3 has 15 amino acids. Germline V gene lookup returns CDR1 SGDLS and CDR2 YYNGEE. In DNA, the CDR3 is TGTGCCAGCAGCGTCCCCCCAGCTGGGGCCAACGGCCTGACTTTC. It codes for CASSVPPAGANGLTF.

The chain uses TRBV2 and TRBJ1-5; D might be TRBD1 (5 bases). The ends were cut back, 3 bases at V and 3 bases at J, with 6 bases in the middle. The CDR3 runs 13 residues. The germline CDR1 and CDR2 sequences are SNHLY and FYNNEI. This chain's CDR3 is CASSEDINQPQHF. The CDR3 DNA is TGTGCCAGCAGTGAGGACATCAATCAGCCCCAGCATTTT.

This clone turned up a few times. CDR3 in amino acids: CASSIEGLPPYEQYF. The CDR3 DNA follows: TGTGCCAGTAGTATCGAGGGACTACCCCCCTACGAGCAGTACTTC. V usage is TRBV19 and J usage is TRBJ2-7; 7 bases fit TRBD2. Germline V gives CDR1 LNHDA, CDR2 SQIVND (reference sequence). J gave up 2 bases and V 3 bases, and 7 bases lay outside the gene matches. This CDR3 has 15 residues.

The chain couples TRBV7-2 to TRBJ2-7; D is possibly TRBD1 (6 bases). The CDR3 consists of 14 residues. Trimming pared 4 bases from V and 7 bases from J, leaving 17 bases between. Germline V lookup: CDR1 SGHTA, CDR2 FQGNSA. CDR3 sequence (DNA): TGTGCCAGCAGCTCCTCGGAGGCAGGGGCTGAGCAGTACTTC. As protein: CASSSSEAGAEQYF.

The CDR3: CASSRDSYGYTF. DNA of the CDR3: TGTGCCAGCAGCCGCGACAGCTATGGCTACACCTTC. This chain uses TRBV6-5 with TRBJ1-2, with D perhaps TRBD1 (5 bases). Germline lookup yields CDR1 MNHEY and CDR2 SVGAGI. Trimming took 6 bases from V and 4 from J, leaving 9 bases between them. The CDR3 is 12 amino acids.